This entry is about one T cell receptor beta chain. This specimen comes from a study of blood T cell repertoires in COVID-19. Germline loops: CDR1 KGHDR, CDR2 SFDVKD. V gave up 10 bases and J gave up 4 bases; unmatched junction bases: 11. The CDR3 totals 14 residues. In the source study's methods: The assay estimated nucleated cells by amplifying reference gene primers. Produced via immunoSEQ multiplex PCR; TCRdb's table is partial and in-frame only. The V and J calls and clone size come from that table; D and trimming were worked out from the DNA. The data contain around 190,000 clones, around 82% of them seen just once; the ten biggest clones take up about 17%. Which cohort a participant joined came from the clinical history participants gave.

The sequence was obtained from a woman in her forties or fifties with acute COVID-19. Sequenced sample: PBMCs or T cells enriched from blood (not recorded which). The chain employs TRBV24-1 and TRBJ2-7; 8 bases match TRBD1. CDR3: CATPRDRSQYEQYV. As DNA, the CDR3 is TGTGCCACGCCGCGGGACAGGTCCCAATACGAGCAGTACGTC.